Each of the 5 T cell receptor beta chains below was sequenced from the same sample in a study of T-cell reconstitution after alpha-beta-depleted transplantation in children. The TCRbeta library incorporated unique molecular identifiers. Each CDR3 protein is one row after TCRdb ran MiXCR on the PCR reads. The repertoire includes around 400,000 distinct CDR3 sequences, roughly a tenth of them detected once, and approximately 5% sits in the top ten. The source was PBMCs from the stem cell graft donor, collected from the stem cell graft. The receptors were sampled from a human donor who donated a stem cell graft to a child with acute myeloid leukemia.

The gene calls are TRBV20-1 and TRBJ1-1; D is perhaps TRBD1 (5 bases). This CDR3 has 13 residues. The germline gives CDR1 DFQATT, CDR2 SNEGSKA (reference sequence). V shed 3 bases and J shed 1 base, with 9 bases lying between them. The CDR3 DNA follows: TGCAGTGCTAGTGGGGGAAAGAACACTGAAGCTTTCTTT. Its translation is CSASGGKNTEAFF.

Many counts were recorded for this clonotype. This sequence joins TRBV29-1 and TRBJ2-1, with D possibly matching TRBD1 (6 bases). CDR1 and CDR2 (germline): SQVTM, ANQGSEA. Deletions cut 4 bases from V and 6 bases from J, with 7 bases between. There are 11 residues in the CDR3. CDR3 nucleotides: TGCAGCGTTGGACAGGTCAATGAGCAGTTCTTC. It specifies CSVGQVNEQFF.

There are a few counts of this clonotype. The genes are TRBV4-2 and TRBJ2-5; TRBD2 matches at 8 bases. V was clipped by 0 bases and J by 1 base; unmatched bases: 10. Germline-derived CDR1 and CDR2 are LGHNA and YNFKEQ. The CDR3 has 18 amino acids. CDR3 sequence reads: CASSQDGGVAGLQETQYF. The DNA for the CDR3 is TGTGCCAGCAGCCAAGATGGGGGGGTAGCGGGGCTCCAAGAGACCCAGTACTTC.

The V and J genes are TRBV6-1 and TRBJ2-1; 10 nucleotides line up with TRBD1. Trimming at V came to 5 bases and at J to 3 bases, leaving 4 bases not matched to a gene. The CDR3 is 15 amino acids. Germline loops: CDR1 MNHNS, CDR2 SASEGT. Here the CDR3 DNA reads TGTGCCAGCAGTCCCCGGGACAGGGGCTACAATGAGCAGTTCTTC. Its protein is CASSPRDRGYNEQFF.

This clonotype was detected only a few times. This chain joins TRBV20-1 and TRBJ1-4; unclear D gene. The CDR3 length is 15 residues. Germline CDR1 DFQATT, CDR2 SNEGSKA (reference sequence). The ends were cut back, 6 bases at V and 0 bases at J, with 14 bases in the middle. Written as DNA, the CDR3 is TGCAGTGCCCGGCACGACGGTGCAACTAATGAAAAACTGTTTTTT. Its translation is CSARHDGATNEKLFF.